The T cell receptor beta chain described here comes from a study of blood T cells in healthy people across ages (dated by TCRdb to 2013 to 2016). Turning to the overall study: In model experiments, template switching captured about one uniquely barcoded TCR beta cDNA molecule for every two T cells. The donors were split into four age groups: young (average about 16 years), middle-aged (roughly 39), aged (more than 60) and long-lived (82). Age-related changes in TCR beta repertoire diversity were measured in the study by deep sequencing normalized with unique cDNA molecular identifiers. To avoid experimental bias, donors of different ages were randomly spread across the sequencing lanes. For two donors (one aged 18 to 30 and one aged 80 or older), the study analyzed two additional independent replicas of 1 million unique cDNA reads from the same blood draw.

Details on this clonotype: Its specific antigen is unknown. Per-base qualities were not stored, and no clone one base away is much larger.

Points the paper makes about the study in general: Because donor CMV infection status was unknown, age-related changes in expanded clonotypes were potentially confounded. Estimates of total diversity from one million sequenced T cells were regarded as lower bounds and underestimates. Since profiling was done on bulk unsorted PBMCs, naive and antigen-experienced compartments could not be conclusively compared. As age increased, observed TCR beta diversity per million T cells dropped in a roughly linear way, and a significant reduction was already evident by age 40. A strong correlation was found between observed TCR beta diversity and the percentage of naive T cells measured by flow cytometry. Compared with the aged group, the long-lived group had more naive CD4+ T cells, fewer expanded clones and increased TCR diversity, suggesting age selection.

The V end gives up 6 bases and the J end 4 bases, leaving 16 bases in the junction not matched to a gene. Its CDR3 holds 16 amino acids, cysteine through phenylalanine. The CDR3 DNA has 48 bases and is translated from base 1. From a lookup of the germline V gene (reference sequence), CDR1 and CDR2 are DFQATT and SNEGSKA. Library creation used 5' RACE. Sequencing relied on an Illumina HiSeq 2500. A second PCR of about 6 to 12 cycles was run with a J-beta primer mix and a sample-barcoded 5' primer. A unique molecular identifier was introduced onto each TCR beta cDNA molecule by a template-switch 5' adaptor carrying 12 random nucleotides. Each sample yielded at least 2.5 million CDR3-containing paired-end reads. All of the RNA was converted into first-strand cDNA using the Mint cDNA synthesis kit, with a TRBC-specific oligonucleotide serving as the primer. All cDNA was treated with uracil-DNA glycosylase and then went through a first 18-cycle PCR with the universal primers M1SS and BC2_uni_R. As for the original processing: For normalization, 1 million high-quality reads were randomly selected from each sample, with every read carrying a distinct molecular identifier. Instead of being binned into consensus sequences, reads with shared molecular identifiers were discarded. CDR3 identification, clonotype clustering and error correction used MiTCR with a Q25 quality threshold and the strictest error-elimination algorithm. A nonparametric unseen species model with Euler transformation was used to estimate a lower bound on total TCR beta diversity. Using fastp at Q25 and MiXCR, TCRdb reprocessed the public reads and kept productive beta chains. Under each unique CDR3 protein, matching rows form one entry showing the most common genes and DNA. The V and J calls here are based on TCRdb, not the publication. Across this sample there are under 2,000,000 distinct CDR3 sequences, with 49% seen only once. Approximately 2.1% of the sample is taken by the ten largest.

The donors were roughly 38 Caucasian individuals from Russia, aged roughly 6 to 100 years, who were systemically healthy. Each donor gave 9 to 10 milliliters of peripheral blood, collected into EDTA-treated Vacutainer tubes. Ficoll-Paque density-gradient centrifugation was used to isolate PBMCs, with at least 6 million per sample. Trizol reagent was used to extract total RNA from PBMCs, with at least 5 micrograms per sample. For every donor, an aliquot of PBMCs went through flow cytometry to measure the percentages of naive CD45RAhigh/CD27high T cells. This receptor was identified in a woman aged 40 to 50 in good health. This chain joins TRBV20-1 to TRBJ1-2; the junction holds 8 bases that match TRBD1. Input material: blood. The bases are TGCAGTGCCCAAACCCCTATAGGACAGGGCCCCTATGGCTACACCTTC. Translated, it gives CSAQTPIGQGPYGYTF.